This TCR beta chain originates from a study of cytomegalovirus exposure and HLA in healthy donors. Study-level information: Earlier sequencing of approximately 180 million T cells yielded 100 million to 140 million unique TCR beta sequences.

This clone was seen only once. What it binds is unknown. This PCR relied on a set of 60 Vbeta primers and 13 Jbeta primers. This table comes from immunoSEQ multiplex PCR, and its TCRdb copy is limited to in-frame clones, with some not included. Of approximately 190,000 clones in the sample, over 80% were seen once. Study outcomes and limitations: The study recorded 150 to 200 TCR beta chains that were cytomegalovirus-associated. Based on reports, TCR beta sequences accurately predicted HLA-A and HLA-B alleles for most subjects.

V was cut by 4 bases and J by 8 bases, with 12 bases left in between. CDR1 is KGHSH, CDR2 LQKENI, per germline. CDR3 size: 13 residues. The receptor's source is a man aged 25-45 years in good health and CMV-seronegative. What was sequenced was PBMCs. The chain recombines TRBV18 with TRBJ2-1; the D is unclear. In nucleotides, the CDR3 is TGTGCCAGCTCACTACCCTACGTGGATGAGCAGTTCTTC. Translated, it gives CASSLPYVDEQFF. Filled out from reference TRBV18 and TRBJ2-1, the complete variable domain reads NAGVMQNPRHLVRRRGQEARLRCSPMKGHSHVYWYRQLPEEGLKFMVYLQKENIIDESGMPKERFSAEFPKEGPSILRIQQVVRGDSAAYFCASSLPYVDEQFFGPGTRLTVL.